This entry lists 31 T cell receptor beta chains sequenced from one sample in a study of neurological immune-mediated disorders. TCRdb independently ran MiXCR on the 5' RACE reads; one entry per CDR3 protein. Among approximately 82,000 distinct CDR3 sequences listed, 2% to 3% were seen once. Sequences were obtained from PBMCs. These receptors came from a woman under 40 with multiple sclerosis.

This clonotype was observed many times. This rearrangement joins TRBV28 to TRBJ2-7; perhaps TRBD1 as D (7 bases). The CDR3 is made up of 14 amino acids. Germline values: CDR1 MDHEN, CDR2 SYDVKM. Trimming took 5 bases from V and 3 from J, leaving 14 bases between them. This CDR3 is CASSIQGEVYEQYF. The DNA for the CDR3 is TGTGCCAGCAGTATCCAGGGGGAGGTCTACGAGCAGTACTTC. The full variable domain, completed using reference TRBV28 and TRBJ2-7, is DVKVTQSSRYLVKRTGEKVFLECVQDMDHENMFWYRQDPGLGLRLIYFSYDVKMKEKGDIPEGYSVSREKKERFSLILESASTNQTSMYLCASSIQGEVYEQYFGPGTRLTVT.

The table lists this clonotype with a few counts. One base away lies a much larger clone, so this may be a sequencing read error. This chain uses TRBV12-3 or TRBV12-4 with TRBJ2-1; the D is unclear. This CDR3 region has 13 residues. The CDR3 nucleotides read TGTACCAGCAGTTTGGTCCGGCCCGCAGAGCAGTTCTTC. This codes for CTSSLVRPAEQFF.

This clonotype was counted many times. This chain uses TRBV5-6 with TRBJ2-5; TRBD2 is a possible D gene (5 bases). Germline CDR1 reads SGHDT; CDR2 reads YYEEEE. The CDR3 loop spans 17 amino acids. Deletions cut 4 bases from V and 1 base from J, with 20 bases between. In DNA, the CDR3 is TGTGCCAGCAGCGGACGTCCGGGGTATGGGAGCCAAGAGACCCAGTACTTC. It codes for CASSGRPGYGSQETQYF. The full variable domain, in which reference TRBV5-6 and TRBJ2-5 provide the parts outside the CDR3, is DAGVTQSPTHLIKTRGQQVTLRCSPKSGHDTVSWYQQALGQGPQFIFQYYEEEERQRGNFPDRFSGHQFPNYSSELNVNALLLGDSALYLCASSGRPGYGSQETQYFGPGTRLLVL.

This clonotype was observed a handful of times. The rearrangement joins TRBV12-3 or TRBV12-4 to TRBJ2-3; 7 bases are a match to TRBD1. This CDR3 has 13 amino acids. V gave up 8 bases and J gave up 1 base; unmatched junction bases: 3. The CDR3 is CASAQGGTDTQYF. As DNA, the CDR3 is TGTGCCAGCGCCCAGGGGGGCACAGATACGCAGTATTTT.

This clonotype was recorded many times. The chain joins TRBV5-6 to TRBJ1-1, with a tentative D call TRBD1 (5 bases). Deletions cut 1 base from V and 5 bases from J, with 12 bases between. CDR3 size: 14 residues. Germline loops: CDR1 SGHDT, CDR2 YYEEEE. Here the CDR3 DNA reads TGTGCCAGCAGCTTGTTACAGGTTTCGACTGAAGCTTTCTTT. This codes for CASSLLQVSTEAFF.

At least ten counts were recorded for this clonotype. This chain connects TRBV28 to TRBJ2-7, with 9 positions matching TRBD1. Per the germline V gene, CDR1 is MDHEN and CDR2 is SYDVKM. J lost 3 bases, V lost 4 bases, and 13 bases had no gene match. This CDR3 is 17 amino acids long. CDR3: CASSSGGLGQGNYEQYF. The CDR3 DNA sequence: TGTGCCAGCAGTTCCGGGGGACTGGGACAGGGAAACTACGAGCAGTACTTC. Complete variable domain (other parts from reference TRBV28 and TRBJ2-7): DVKVTQSSRYLVKRTGEKVFLECVQDMDHENMFWYRQDPGLGLRLIYFSYDVKMKEKGDIPEGYSVSREKKERFSLILESASTNQTSMYLCASSSGGLGQGNYEQYFGPGTRLTVT.

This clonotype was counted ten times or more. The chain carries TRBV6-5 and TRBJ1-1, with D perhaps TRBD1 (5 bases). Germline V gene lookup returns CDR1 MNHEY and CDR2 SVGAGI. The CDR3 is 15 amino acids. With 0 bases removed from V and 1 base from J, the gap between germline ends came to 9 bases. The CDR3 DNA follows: TGTGCCAGCAGTTACTCGGGGCTGCCGAACACTGAAGCTTTCTTT. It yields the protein CASSYSGLPNTEAFF.

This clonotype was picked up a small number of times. The CDR3 nucleotides are TGCAGTGCGGGGAGGGCCCGATCAAATGAGCAGTTCTTC. Translated: CSAGRARSNEQFF. This chain uses TRBV20-1 with TRBJ2-1, with 7 bases aligning to TRBD2. The CDR3 extends over 13 amino acids. CDR1 and CDR2 from the germline V gene are DFQATT and SNEGSKA (reference sequence). The trim removed 6 bases at V and 7 bases at J, leaving 9 bases unmatched.

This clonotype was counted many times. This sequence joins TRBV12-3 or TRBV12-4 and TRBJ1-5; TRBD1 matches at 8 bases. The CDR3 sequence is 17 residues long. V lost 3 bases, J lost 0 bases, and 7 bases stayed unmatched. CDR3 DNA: TGTGCCAGCAGTTTTTCGACAGGGGCGGATAGCAATCAGCCCCAGCATTTT. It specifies CASSFSTGADSNQPQHF.

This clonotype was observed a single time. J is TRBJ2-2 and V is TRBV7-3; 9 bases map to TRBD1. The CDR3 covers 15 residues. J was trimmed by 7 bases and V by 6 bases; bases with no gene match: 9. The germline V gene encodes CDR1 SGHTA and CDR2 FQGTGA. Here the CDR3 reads CASSSGTGSNGELFF. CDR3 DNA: TGTGCCAGCAGTTCCGGGACAGGGTCTAACGGGGAGCTGTTTTTT.

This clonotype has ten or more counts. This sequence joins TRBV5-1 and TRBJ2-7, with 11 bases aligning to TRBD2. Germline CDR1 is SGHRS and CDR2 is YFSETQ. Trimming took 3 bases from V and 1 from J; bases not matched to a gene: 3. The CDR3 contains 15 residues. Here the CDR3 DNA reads TGCGCCAGCAGCTCTCTAGCGGGAGGATCCTACGAGCAGTACTTC. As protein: CASSSLAGGSYEQYF.

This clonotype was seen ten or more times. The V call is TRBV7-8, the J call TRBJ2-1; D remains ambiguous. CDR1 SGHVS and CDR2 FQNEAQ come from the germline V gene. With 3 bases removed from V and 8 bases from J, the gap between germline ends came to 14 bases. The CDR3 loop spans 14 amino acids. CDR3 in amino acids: CASSFQMGLHEQFF. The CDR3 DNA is TGTGCCAGCAGCTTCCAAATGGGTTTGCATGAGCAGTTCTTC. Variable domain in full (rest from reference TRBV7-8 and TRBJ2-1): GAGVSQSPRYKVAKRGQDVALRCDPISGHVSLFWYQQALGQGPEFLTYFQNEAQLDKSGLPSDRFFAERPEGSVSTLKIQRTQQEDSAVYLCASSFQMGLHEQFFGPGTRLTVL.

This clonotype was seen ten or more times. The CDR3 spells CASRSTRAITLRGNQPQHF. CDR3 in DNA: TGTGCCAGCAGATCGACCAGGGCCATCACTCTTCGGGGCAATCAGCCCCAGCATTTT. This chain uses TRBV6-6 with TRBJ1-5, with D possibly TRBD1 on 5 matching bases. This CDR3 is 19 amino acids long. The V end lost 6 bases, the J end lost 2 bases, and 26 bases lay between the germline ends. Germline V gene data show CDR1 as MNHNY and CDR2 as SVGAGI (reference sequence).

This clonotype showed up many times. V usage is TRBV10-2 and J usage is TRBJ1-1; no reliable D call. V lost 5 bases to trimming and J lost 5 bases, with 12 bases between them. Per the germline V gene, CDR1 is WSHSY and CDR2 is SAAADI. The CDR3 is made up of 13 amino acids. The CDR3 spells CASSYRGETEAFF. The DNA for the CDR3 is TGCGCCAGCAGTTACCGGGGAGAGACTGAAGCTTTCTTT.

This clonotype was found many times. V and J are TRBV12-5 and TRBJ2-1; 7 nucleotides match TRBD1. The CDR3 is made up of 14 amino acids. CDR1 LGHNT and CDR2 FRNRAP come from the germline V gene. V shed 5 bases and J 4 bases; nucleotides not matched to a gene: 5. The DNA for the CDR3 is TGTGCTAGTGGTGAGACAGGGACATACAATGAGCAGTTCTTC. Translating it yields CASGETGTYNEQFF.

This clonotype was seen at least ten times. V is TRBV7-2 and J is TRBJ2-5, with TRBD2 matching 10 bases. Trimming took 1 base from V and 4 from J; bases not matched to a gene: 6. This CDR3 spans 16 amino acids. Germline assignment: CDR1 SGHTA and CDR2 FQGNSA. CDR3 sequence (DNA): TGTGCCAGCAGCTTAGGAGCGGGAGGGCCGGCAGAGACCCAGTACTTC. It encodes CASSLGAGGPAETQYF.

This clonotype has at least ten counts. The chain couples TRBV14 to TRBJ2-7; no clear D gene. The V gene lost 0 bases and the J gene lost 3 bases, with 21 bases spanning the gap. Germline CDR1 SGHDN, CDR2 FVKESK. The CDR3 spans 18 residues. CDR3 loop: CASSQDLIFTPSDYEQYF. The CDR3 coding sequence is TGTGCCAGCAGCCAAGATTTGATTTTCACCCCCTCCGACTACGAGCAGTACTTC.

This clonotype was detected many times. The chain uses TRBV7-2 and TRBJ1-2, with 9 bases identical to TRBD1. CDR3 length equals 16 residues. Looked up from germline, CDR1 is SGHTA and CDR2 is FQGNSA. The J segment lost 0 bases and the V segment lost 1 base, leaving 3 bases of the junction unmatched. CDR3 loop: CASSLGGQGSNYGYTF. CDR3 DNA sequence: TGTGCCAGCAGCTTAGGGGGACAGGGTTCTAACTATGGCTACACCTTC.

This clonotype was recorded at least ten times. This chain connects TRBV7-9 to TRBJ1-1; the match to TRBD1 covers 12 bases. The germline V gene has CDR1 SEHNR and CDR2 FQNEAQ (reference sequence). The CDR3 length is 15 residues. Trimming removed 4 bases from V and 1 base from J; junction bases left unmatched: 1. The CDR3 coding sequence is TGTGCCAGCAGCTGGGGACAGGGGGCGAACACTGAAGCTTTCTTT. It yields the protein CASSWGQGANTEAFF. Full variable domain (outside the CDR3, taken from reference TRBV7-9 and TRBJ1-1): DTGVSQNPRHKITKRGQNVTFRCDPISEHNRLYWYRQTLGQGPEFLTYFQNEAQLEKSRLLSDRFSAERPKGSFSTLEIQRTEQGDSAMYLCASSWGQGANTEAFFGQGTRLTVV.

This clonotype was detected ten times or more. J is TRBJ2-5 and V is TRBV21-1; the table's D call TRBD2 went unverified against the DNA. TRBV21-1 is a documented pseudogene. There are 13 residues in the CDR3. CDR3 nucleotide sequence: TGTGCCAGCAGCTTAACTAGGGGAGGGACCCAGTACTTC. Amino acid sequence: CASSLTRGGTQYF.

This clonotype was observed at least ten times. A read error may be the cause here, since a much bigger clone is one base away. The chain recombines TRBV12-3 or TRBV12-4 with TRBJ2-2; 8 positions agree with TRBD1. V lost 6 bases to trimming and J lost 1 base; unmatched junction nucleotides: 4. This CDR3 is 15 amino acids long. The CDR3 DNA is TGTGCCAGCAGACCCGGGACAGGGAACACCGGGGAGCTGTTTTTT. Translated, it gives CASRPGTGNTGELFF.

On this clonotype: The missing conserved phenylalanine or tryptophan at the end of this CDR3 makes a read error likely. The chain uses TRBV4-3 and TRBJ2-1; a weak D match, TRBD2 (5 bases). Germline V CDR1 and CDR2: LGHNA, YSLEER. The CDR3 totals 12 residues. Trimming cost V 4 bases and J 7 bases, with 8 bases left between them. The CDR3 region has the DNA TGCGCCAGCAGCCTCCGGGGAAATGAGCAGTTCAAC. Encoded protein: CASSLRGNEQFN.

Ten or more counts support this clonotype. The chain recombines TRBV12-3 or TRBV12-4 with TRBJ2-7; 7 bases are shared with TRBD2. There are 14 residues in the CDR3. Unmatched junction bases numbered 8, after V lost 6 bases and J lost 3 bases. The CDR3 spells CASRTGLGNYEQYF. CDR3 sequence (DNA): TGTGCCAGCAGAACTGGACTAGGGAACTACGAGCAGTACTTC.

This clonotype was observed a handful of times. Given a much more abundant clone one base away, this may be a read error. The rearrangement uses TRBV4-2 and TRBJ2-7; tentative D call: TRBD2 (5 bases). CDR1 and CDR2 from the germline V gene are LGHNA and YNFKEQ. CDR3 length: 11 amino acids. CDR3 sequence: CDSSTGMVQYF. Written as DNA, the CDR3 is TGTGACAGCAGCACCGGGATGGTGCAGTACTTC.

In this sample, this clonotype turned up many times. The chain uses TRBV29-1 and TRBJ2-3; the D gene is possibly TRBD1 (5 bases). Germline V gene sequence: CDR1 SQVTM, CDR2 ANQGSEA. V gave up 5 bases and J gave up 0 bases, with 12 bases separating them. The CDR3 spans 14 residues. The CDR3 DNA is TGCAGCGTTACAGGTCAGACTAGCACAGATACGCAGTATTTT. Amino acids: CSVTGQTSTDTQYF.

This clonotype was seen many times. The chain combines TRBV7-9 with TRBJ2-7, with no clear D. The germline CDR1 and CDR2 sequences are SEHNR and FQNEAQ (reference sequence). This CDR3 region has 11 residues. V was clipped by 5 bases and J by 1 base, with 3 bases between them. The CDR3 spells CASSTSYEQYF. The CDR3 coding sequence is TGTGCCAGCAGCACATCCTACGAGCAGTACTTC.

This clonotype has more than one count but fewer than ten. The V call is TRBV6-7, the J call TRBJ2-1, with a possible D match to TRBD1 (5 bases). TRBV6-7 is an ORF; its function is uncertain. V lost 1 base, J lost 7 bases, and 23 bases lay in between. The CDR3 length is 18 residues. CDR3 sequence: CASSYWPGPPRVGNEQFF. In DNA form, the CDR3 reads TGTGCCAGCAGTTACTGGCCCGGGCCGCCCAGGGTGGGGAATGAGCAGTTCTTC.

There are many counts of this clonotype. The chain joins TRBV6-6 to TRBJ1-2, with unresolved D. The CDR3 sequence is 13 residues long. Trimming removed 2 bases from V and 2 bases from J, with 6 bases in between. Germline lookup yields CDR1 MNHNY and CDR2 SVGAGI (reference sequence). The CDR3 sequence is CASSYPGNYGYTF. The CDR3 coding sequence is TGTGCCAGCAGTTACCCGGGGAACTATGGCTACACCTTC.

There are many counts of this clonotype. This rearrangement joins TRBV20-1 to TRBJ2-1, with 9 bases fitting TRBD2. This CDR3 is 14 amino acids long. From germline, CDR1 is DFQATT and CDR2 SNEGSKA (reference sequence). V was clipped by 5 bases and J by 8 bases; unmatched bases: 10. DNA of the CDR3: TGCAGTGCTCGCGAGCGGGAGGTTATAGATGAGCAGTTCTTC. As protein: CSAREREVIDEQFF.

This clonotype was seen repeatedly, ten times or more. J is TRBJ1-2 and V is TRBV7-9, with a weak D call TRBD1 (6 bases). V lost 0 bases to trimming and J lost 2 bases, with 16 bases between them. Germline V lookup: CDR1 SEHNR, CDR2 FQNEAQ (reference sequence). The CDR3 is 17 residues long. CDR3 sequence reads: CASSLAGAESSNYGYTF. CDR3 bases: TGTGCCAGCAGCTTAGCGGGGGCAGAAAGCTCCAACTATGGCTACACCTTC.

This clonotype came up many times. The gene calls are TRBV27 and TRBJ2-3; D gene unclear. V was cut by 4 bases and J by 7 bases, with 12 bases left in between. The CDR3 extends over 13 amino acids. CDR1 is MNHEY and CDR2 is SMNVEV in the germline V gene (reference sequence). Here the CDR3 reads CASSSPRANTQYF. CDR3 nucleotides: TGTGCCAGCAGTTCTCCCCGAGCAAATACGCAGTATTTT.